This T cell receptor (beta chain) was documented in a study of T cell responses to AZD1222 COVID-19 vaccine (dated by TCRdb to about 2021). Some background on the complete study: AZD1222 recipients given second doses at about 4 weeks or at about 12 weeks were pooled, since spike-specific TCR depth and breadth were not found to differ between the two schedules. A total of 230 to 250 trial participants underwent TCR sequencing, of whom some 200 had received two doses of AZD1222 and approximately 26 had received two doses of the MenACWY control vaccine. Trial participants were enrolled by age into 18-55, 56-69 and 70-plus year subgroups, with approximately 160, 26 and 62 TCR-sequenced participants respectively.

The CDR3 regions of human TCRbeta chains were subjected to immunosequencing. The study's processing was this. TCRs in the repertoires were compared against a reference library of SARS-CoV-2-specific TCRs that had been generated with the MIRA antigen-specificity platform. Breadth was defined as the fraction of unique TCRs that were SARS-CoV-2-associated, and depth was defined as the fraction of total T cells that were SARS-CoV-2-associated. Each spike-specific TCR was assigned to its reactive spike region and to a CD4 or CD8 class using the MIRA data. Log10-transformed breadth and depth values were compared by one-way ANOVA with Sidak's multiple comparisons tests. As stored in TCRdb, this immuneACCESS dataset retains in-frame rearrangements with V and J assigned. A fraction of the clones does not appear; measured against another copy, unresolved V genes explain less than half of the discrepancy, and the remainder lacks a known reason. V, J and clone size derive from that table, while D and trimming were established from the DNA sequence. Recorded for this sample are over 110,000 clones; 92% of them occurred a single time. Of the sample, about 3% is held by the ten largest clones.

Overall study results and their limits: Reportedly, almost half of the unique spike-specific TCRs recognized epitopes lying outside the regions that are mutated in the B.1.351 and B.1.1.7 variants. Conclusions about previously exposed vaccinees were limited because only five to seven AZD1222 recipients were SARS-CoV-2 seropositive at baseline. In the small 56-69-year group, the increase in depth fell short of significance, most likely because of low power. Spike-specific TCR breadth and depth rose significantly after two AZD1222 doses compared with day 0 and with MenACWY recipients. Most participants were white British and females outnumbered males, and the authors suggested that clonal diversity may have been underestimated. CD4 TCRs associated with the vaccine covered the entire spike protein, and the dominant responses were in regions 160-218 and 743-854. Because no day 14 peak-response samples were available, the repertoires could be characterized only after the peak T cell response.

Taken with the paper, the label for time point translates to: baseline before first vaccination. The vaccinee samples were drawn from two UK trials, COV001 and COV002, one of which was a single-blind randomized controlled phase 2/3 trial testing AZD1222 (ChAdOx1 nCoV-19) in healthy adults. For TCRbeta chain sequencing, PBMC samples from trial participants were taken at day 0 and at day 28 after the second dose. Its CDR3 holds 14 amino acids, cysteine through phenylalanine. Only the CDR3 DNA stays, 42 bases, in frame from base 1. A distance of 14 bases separates the germline ends of V and J, which lose 4 bases and 8 bases respectively. The germline V gene supplies CDR1 SNHLY and CDR2 FYNNEI. Regarding this clone: There is no known antigen for this receptor. No base quality values were provided; no much bigger clone lies one nucleotide off.

This specimen was peripheral blood, taken on day 0 of AZD1222 vaccination. This clonotype was obtained from an adult in good health. This chain joins TRBV2 to TRBJ1-4; TRBD1 is a possible D gene, resting on 6 matching bases. The nucleotides read TGTGCCAGCAGTGTAATGTCTCAGGGGGAAAAACTGTTTTTT. Protein translation: CASSVMSQGEKLFF.